Following are 20 T cell receptor beta chains from one sample sequenced in a study of T cell repertoires in cytomegalovirus infection. TCRdb ran MiXCR on the reads and lists one entry per CDR3 protein. Among approximately 1,000,000 distinct CDR3 sequences listed, 31% were seen once. What these receptors recognize is not known. The specimen was cultured CD8+ T cells from PBMCs, collected from culture after CMV antigen stimulation. The receptor set was obtained from a human donor in good health (CMV status not recorded). Some clones in this sample may be carry-over from other donors' samples.

This clonotype showed up just a few times. The chain uses TRBV7-9 and TRBJ2-7; weak D call: TRBD1 (6 bases). The germline CDR1 and CDR2 sequences are SEHNR and FQNEAQ (reference sequence). V lost 5 bases to trimming and J lost 0 bases, with 14 bases between them. There are 15 residues in the CDR3. In nucleotides, the CDR3 is TGTGCCAGCAGCCCTGGACAGAAAAGCTCCTACGAGCAGTACTTC. It yields the protein CASSPGQKSSYEQYF.

This clonotype occurred a few times. This chain uses TRBV7-9 with TRBJ1-4, with TRBD1 identical over 11 bases. Trimming cost V 4 bases and J 10 bases; bases outside gene matches: 5. Germline values: CDR1 SEHNR, CDR2 FQNEAQ (reference sequence). This CDR3 spans 14 amino acids. CDR3 sequence reads: CASSSDRGQGKLFF. DNA for the CDR3: TGTGCCAGCAGCTCGGACAGGGGGCAGGGAAAACTGTTTTTT.

This rearrangement joins TRBV5-6 to TRBJ2-5; D is undetermined. Germline lookup yields CDR1 SGHDT and CDR2 YYEEEE. This CDR3 is 15 amino acids long. V lost 0 bases, J lost 5 bases, and 14 bases lay in between. CDR3 in DNA: TGTGCCAGCAGCTTGGGACAAACCAGAATCGAGACCCAGTACTTC. This gives the protein CASSLGQTRIETQYF. Full variable domain (outside the CDR3, taken from reference TRBV5-6 and TRBJ2-5): DAGVTQSPTHLIKTRGQQVTLRCSPKSGHDTVSWYQQALGQGPQFIFQYYEEEERQRGNFPDRFSGHQFPNYSSELNVNALLLGDSALYLCASSLGQTRIETQYFGPGTRLLVL.

The genes are TRBV27 and TRBJ2-1; D unresolved. CDR1 and CDR2 (germline): MNHEY, SMNVEV (reference sequence). This CDR3 spans 15 amino acids. Trimming left V 8 bases short and J 5 bases short, with 19 bases between. In nucleotides, the CDR3 is TGTGCCAGCGGCGCTCGCGCCCGTCTCGACAATGAGCAGTTCTTC. Residues: CASGARARLDNEQFF.

The chain recombines TRBV29-1 with TRBJ1-3; D is possibly TRBD1 (6 bases). The CDR3 has 15 amino acids. V lost 4 bases, J lost 1 base, and 14 bases lay in between. Germline lookup yields CDR1 SQVTM and CDR2 ANQGSEA. Here the CDR3 DNA reads TGCAGCGTTGCGGAGGGCAGGGGATCTGGAAACACCATATATTTT. It translates to CSVAEGRGSGNTIYF.

This clonotype was seen a handful of times. The chain links TRBV7-9 to TRBJ1-2; maybe TRBD1 (5 bases). The germline gives CDR1 SEHNR, CDR2 FQNEAQ (reference sequence). V lost 11 bases and J 6 bases, leaving 10 bases between the germline ends. The CDR3 is made up of 10 amino acids. CDR3 sequence (DNA): TGTGCCTACGAAGGGGATGGCTACACCTTC. This translates into CAYEGDGYTF. The full variable domain, rest sourced from reference TRBV7-9 and TRBJ1-2, is DTGVSQNPRHKITKRGQNVTFRCDPISEHNRLYWYRQTLGQGPEFLTYFQNEAQLEKSRLLSDRFSAERPKGSFSTLEIQRTEQGDSAMYLCAYEGDGYTFGSGTRLTVV.

The chain uses TRBV7-9 and TRBJ1-1; D unclear. The CDR3 length is 11 residues. Germline V gene data show CDR1 as SEHNR and CDR2 as FQNEAQ (reference sequence). V lost 6 bases and J lost 7, with 9 bases in between. The CDR3 is CASRRTFEAFF. CDR3 sequence (DNA): TGTGCCAGCAGAAGGACGTTTGAAGCTTTCTTT.

The CDR3 DNA is TGTGCCAGCAGTTCAATTCGAGGTGAGCAGTTCTTC. Protein sequence: CASSSIRGEQFF. The chain has TRBV12-3 or TRBV12-4 and TRBJ2-1; no firm D call. The CDR3 runs to 12 residues. V lost 4 bases and J 9 bases, leaving 10 bases between the germline ends.

CDR3 loop: CASSLPRQGGETDTQYF. The CDR3 region has the DNA TGTGCCAGCAGCTTACCCCGACAGGGGGGGGAGACAGATACGCAGTATTTT. This chain uses TRBV7-9 with TRBJ2-3; 9 bases align to TRBD1. CDR3 length: 17 amino acids. With 2 bases clipped from V and 3 bases from J, the junction kept 9 bases outside the gene matches. Germline V gene data show CDR1 as SEHNR and CDR2 as FQNEAQ (reference sequence).

This clonotype was seen just once. The gene calls are TRBV10-3 and TRBJ1-1, with D possibly matching TRBD1 (5 bases). The CDR3 totals 13 residues. Between the trimmed V and J ends, which lost 0 bases and 6 bases, there was a span of 8 bases. CDR1 and CDR2 (germline): ENHRY, SYGVKD. CDR3 coding DNA: TGTGCCATCAGTGAGTCAAGGGGCGCTGAAGCTTTCTTT. It is translated as CAISESRGAEAFF.

The sample holds a few counts of this clonotype. The chain recombines TRBV7-6 with TRBJ2-5; unclear D gene. The germline V gene has CDR1 SGHVS and CDR2 FNYEAQ. Trimming took off 5 bases at V and 2 bases at J, with 21 bases between the two ends. The length of the CDR3 is 17 residues. Here the CDR3 reads CASSPGGRRSSQETQYF. The CDR3 DNA sequence: TGTGCCAGCAGCCCCGGCGGCCGGCGGAGTTCGCAAGAGACCCAGTACTTC. Looking up the rest from reference TRBV7-6 and TRBJ2-5 gives the full variable domain: GAGVSQSPRYKVTKRGQDVALRCDPISGHVSLYWYRQALGQGPEFLTYFNYEAQQDKSGLPNDRFSAERPEGSISTLTIQRTEQRDSAMYRCASSPGGRRSSQETQYFGPGTRLLVL.

The chain employs TRBV4-3 and TRBJ1-2; 8 positions match TRBD1. The V and J ends lost 2 bases and 2 bases, in that order; junction bases with no gene match: 1. CDR3 length: 14 amino acids. Germline V lookup: CDR1 LGHNA, CDR2 YSLEER. The CDR3 region is CASSQRTGNYGYTF. The CDR3 nucleotides are TGCGCCAGCAGCCAAAGGACAGGGAACTATGGCTACACCTTC.

This clonotype was detected only a few times. The rearrangement links TRBV9 to TRBJ2-5, with D perhaps TRBD1 or TRBD2 (5 bases each). The CDR3 is made up of 14 amino acids. V gave up 2 bases and J gave up 1 base, with 9 bases separating them. Germline CDR1 is SGDLS and CDR2 is YYNGEE. The CDR3 bases are TGTGCCAGCAGCGTTTCTGGGGGCCAAGAGACCCAGTACTTC. This gives the protein CASSVSGGQETQYF.

This clonotype has a handful of counts. The CDR3 here is CASSFWGDEQYV. The CDR3 nucleotides read TGTGCCAGCAGTTTTTGGGGAGACGAGCAGTACGTC. The chain has TRBV6-2 or TRBV6-3 and TRBJ2-7, with a weak D call TRBD2 (5 bases). Germline V gene lookup returns CDR1 MNHEY and CDR2 SVGEGT. Trimming left V 4 bases short and J 5 bases short, with 9 bases between. This CDR3 contains 12 residues.

This clonotype was observed a handful of times. This chain connects TRBV6-1 to TRBJ1-4, with D possibly matching TRBD1 (5 bases). The CDR3 spans 17 residues. V was clipped by 6 bases and J by 1 base, with 18 bases between them. The V gene's germline CDR1 is MNHNS and CDR2 SASEGT. CDR3 loop: CASRAFRDGETNEKLFF. CDR3 bases: TGTGCCAGCAGGGCATTCCGGGACGGGGAAACTAATGAAAAACTGTTTTTT.

The table lists this clonotype with a few counts. The V and J genes are TRBV7-6 and TRBJ2-5; D is unresolved. Trimming removed 5 bases at V and 5 bases at J, with 9 bases between. The CDR3 extends over 12 amino acids. Germline lookup yields CDR1 SGHVS and CDR2 FNYEAQ. The CDR3 coding sequence is TGTGCCAGCAGCGGAACAATCGAGACCCAGTACTTC. Translated, it gives CASSGTIETQYF.

V is TRBV2 and J is TRBJ1-2; TRBD1 is a possible D gene (6 bases). CDR3 length equals 15 residues. The germline CDR1 and CDR2 sequences are SNHLY and FYNNEI. V was trimmed by 6 bases and J by 0 bases, leaving 14 bases between them. This CDR3 reads CASRARDKTNYGYTF. CDR3 DNA sequence: TGTGCCAGCAGGGCCCGGGACAAAACTAACTATGGCTACACCTTC.

This clonotype was observed at least ten times. The gene calls are TRBV7-4 and TRBJ2-7; D could derive from TRBD1 or TRBD2 (6 bases each). This CDR3 contains 15 residues. V was shortened by 8 bases and J by 2 bases, with 19 bases between the two germline ends. CDR1 and CDR2 (germline): SGHVT, SQSDAQ. CDR3 region: CASPLPGGTTYEQYF. The CDR3 region has the DNA TGTGCCAGCCCGCTCCCCGGGGGCACGACCTACGAGCAGTACTTC.

The CDR3 is CASSFGGDNGYTF. The CDR3 region has the DNA TGTGCCAGCAGTTTTGGAGGGGATAATGGCTACACCTTC. The rearrangement uses TRBV27 and TRBJ1-2; weak D call: TRBD1 (5 bases). V gave up 3 bases and J gave up 6 bases, with 11 bases separating them. Germline CDR1 MNHEY, CDR2 SMNVEV (reference sequence). The CDR3 has 13 amino acids.

The chain couples TRBV6-2 or TRBV6-3 to TRBJ2-3, with D possibly matching TRBD2 (6 bases). The CDR3 is 16 amino acids. Trimming shortened V by 8 bases and J by 4 bases, and 22 bases separated the two germline ends. Germline lookup yields CDR1 MNHEY and CDR2 SVGEGT. The CDR3 loop is CASAPGDLRGPDTQYF. Written as DNA, the CDR3 is TGTGCCAGCGCTCCCGGGGACTTGAGAGGGCCAGATACGCAGTATTTT.